The 20 T cell receptor beta chains given below trace back to one sample, sequenced in a study of blood T cell repertoires in COVID-19. The table came from immunoSEQ multiplex PCR; TCRdb's copy has only in-frame clones and leaves some out. The data contain roughly 160,000 clones, over 70% of them singletons. The sample taken for sequencing was peripheral blood. Source of these receptors: a woman in her fifties or sixties with acute or convalescent COVID-19.

The chain employs TRBV12-3 or TRBV12-4 and TRBJ1-4; D unresolved. The CDR3 is 12 residues long. Trimming cost V 5 bases and J 8 bases, with 9 bases left between them. The CDR3 DNA sequence: TGTGCCAGCAGTCCCCACTGGGAAAAACTGTTTTTT. As protein: CASSPHWEKLFF.

V is TRBV18 and J is TRBJ2-2; 7 positions agree with TRBD1. V lost 0 bases and J lost 4; bases outside the gene matches: 5. Germline-derived CDR1 and CDR2 are KGHSH and LQKENI. This CDR3 contains 16 residues. The CDR3 nucleotides are TGTGCCAGCTCACCACCAGGGGGCGAGGGCACCGGGGAGCTGTTTTTT. Translating it yields CASSPPGGEGTGELFF.

The chain links TRBV4-3 to TRBJ2-3; 13 positions agree with TRBD2. The CDR3 is 17 residues long. In germline, CDR1 is LGHNA, CDR2 YSLEER. With V trimmed by 2 bases and J by 1 base, 3 bases remained unmatched. The CDR3 bases are TGCGCCAGCAGCCAAACTGGACTAGCGGGGGGCACAGATACGCAGTATTTT. It encodes CASSQTGLAGGTDTQYF.

The J gene is TRBJ1-2, the V gene TRBV5-4, with a tentative D call TRBD1 (6 bases). Per the germline V gene, CDR1 is SGHNT and CDR2 is YYREEE (reference sequence). The CDR3 has 16 amino acids. V gave up 5 bases and J gave up 0 bases, with 17 bases separating them. The CDR3 sequence is CASRVALTGTNYGYTF. CDR3 DNA: TGTGCCAGCAGGGTCGCCCTTACAGGGACTAACTATGGCTACACCTTC. The whole variable domain, remainder taken from reference TRBV5-4 and TRBJ1-2, is ETGVTQSPTHLIKTRGQQVTLRCSSQSGHNTVSWYQQALGQGPQFIFQYYREEENGRGNFPPRFSGLQFPNYSSELNVNALELDDSALYLCASRVALTGTNYGYTFGSGTRLTVV.

This clone was counted a few times. V and J are TRBV6-5 and TRBJ1-6, with TRBD1 identical over 8 bases. Unmatched junction bases numbered 0, after V lost 2 bases and J lost 6 bases. Germline CDR1 is MNHEY and CDR2 is SVGAGI. The CDR3 loop spans 14 amino acids. The CDR3 here is CASSYDRGNSPLHF. Here the CDR3 DNA reads TGTGCCAGCAGTTACGACAGGGGTAATTCACCCCTCCACTTT.

This clone has a single count. The chain combines TRBV18 with TRBJ2-3, with D maybe TRBD2 (6 bases). Trimming cost V 0 bases and J 2 bases, with 12 bases left between them. Germline lookup yields CDR1 KGHSH and CDR2 LQKENI. The CDR3 length is 16 residues. CDR3 protein: CASSPPSGDFTDTQYF. In DNA form, the CDR3 reads TGTGCCAGCTCACCACCCTCGGGGGATTTCACAGATACGCAGTATTTT. Full variable domain (missing parts from reference TRBV18 and TRBJ2-3): NAGVMQNPRHLVRRRGQEARLRCSPMKGHSHVYWYRQLPEEGLKFMVYLQKENIIDESGMPKERFSAEFPKEGPSILRIQQVVRGDSAAYFCASSPPSGDFTDTQYFGPGTRLTVL.

This chain joins TRBV6-5 and TRBJ2-3; D perhaps matches TRBD1 (6 bases). The CDR3 runs to 15 residues. The germline V gene encodes CDR1 MNHEY and CDR2 SVGAGI. Trimming took off 6 bases at V and 0 bases at J, with 13 bases between the two ends. The CDR3 nucleotides read TGTGCCAGCAGCCGACTGGGGGCCAGCACAGATACGCAGTATTTT. Translation: CASSRLGASTDTQYF.

This chain links TRBV28 with TRBJ1-6; D is possibly TRBD1 (6 bases). The CDR3 is 14 amino acids. Trimming stripped 6 bases from V and 10 bases from J, with 16 bases between. Germline V gives CDR1 MDHEN, CDR2 SYDVKM. Here the CDR3 DNA reads TGTGCCAGCAGCACCTCTGGGGGCAGCTCACCCCTCCACTTT. It codes for CASSTSGGSSPLHF.

This clone showed up just a few times. The chain recombines TRBV19 with TRBJ2-7; weak D call: TRBD1 (5 bases). Germline V gene lookup returns CDR1 LNHDA and CDR2 SQIVND (reference sequence). This CDR3 has 13 amino acids. V dropped 8 bases and J dropped 4 bases, with 15 bases sitting between them. In nucleotides, the CDR3 is TGTGCCAGTGCCCAGGGTTCCAGTTACGAGCAGTACTTC. Encoded protein: CASAQGSSYEQYF.

Only one count was recorded for this clone. The gene calls are TRBV7-2 and TRBJ2-1; tentative D call: TRBD2 (5 bases). V lost 0 bases and J 11 bases, leaving 11 bases between the germline ends. Germline CDR1 reads SGHTA; CDR2 reads FQGNSA. CDR3 length: 13 residues. This chain's CDR3 is CASSLAPQTKQFF. CDR3 DNA sequence: TGTGCCAGCAGCTTAGCGCCTCAGACTAAGCAGTTCTTC. Based on the CDR3 plus reference TRBV7-2 and TRBJ2-1, the full variable domain is GAGVSQSPSNKVTEKGKDVELRCDPISGHTALYWYRQSLGQGLEFLIYFQGNSAPDKSGLPSDRFSAERTGGSVSTLTIQRTQQEDSAVYLCASSLAPQTKQFFGPGTRLTVL.

In this sample, this clone turned up a few times. The gene calls are TRBV27 and TRBJ1-5; TRBD1 agrees at 7 bases. This CDR3 contains 16 residues. V dropped 3 bases and J dropped 6; count of bases not matched to a gene: 11. CDR1 and CDR2 (germline): MNHEY, SMNVEV (reference sequence). In DNA, the CDR3 is TGTGCCAGCAGTTTCAATTCGGCAGGGGGGATTCAGCCCCAGCATTTT. This codes for CASSFNSAGGIQPQHF.

The chain is built from TRBV19 and TRBJ1-1; D is unresolved. The germline gives CDR1 LNHDA, CDR2 SQIVND (reference sequence). V lost 4 bases and J 3 bases, leaving 15 bases between the germline ends. The CDR3 is 15 amino acids. CDR3 sequence reads: CASSRGIGRDTEAFF. CDR3 in DNA: TGTGCCAGTAGTAGGGGAATCGGGAGGGACACTGAAGCTTTCTTT.

The chain couples TRBV3-1 (or the pseudogene TRBV3-2) to TRBJ2-5, with 7 bases aligning to TRBD2. This CDR3 is built from 16 residues. The germline CDR1 and CDR2 sequences are LGHDT and YNNKEL (reference sequence). V dropped 7 bases and J dropped 0; count of bases not matched to a gene: 11. CDR3 region: CASTRGSGGHQETQYF. CDR3 in DNA: TGTGCCAGCACCCGCGGGTCGGGGGGACACCAAGAGACCCAGTACTTC.

This chain joins TRBV2 and TRBJ2-5; 9 bases match TRBD2. The CDR3 totals 13 residues. CDR1 and CDR2 (germline): SNHLY, FYNNEI. Trimming took 7 bases from V and 7 from J; bases not matched to a gene: 7. DNA for the CDR3: TGTGCCAGCACTAGCGGGGAGGCCGGGACCCAGTACTTC. Translation: CASTSGEAGTQYF.

This sequence joins TRBV7-2 and TRBJ2-5, with D maybe TRBD1 (6 bases). V lost 1 base, J lost 5 bases, and 17 bases lay in between. Germline CDR1 SGHTA, CDR2 FQGNSA. The CDR3 runs to 16 residues. The CDR3 spells CASSLVGTQVSETQYF. CDR3 bases: TGTGCCAGCAGCTTAGTTGGGACACAGGTATCGGAGACCCAGTACTTC.

This chain uses TRBV4-3 with TRBJ1-6; 7 nucleotides match TRBD1. The CDR3 loop spans 16 amino acids. The V gene end was trimmed by 3 bases and the J gene end by 9 bases; junction bases not matched to a gene: 11. CDR1 is LGHNA, CDR2 YSLEER, per germline. CDR3 region: CASSHMTGSEGSPLHF. The DNA for the CDR3 is TGCGCCAGCAGCCATATGACAGGGTCTGAGGGTTCACCCCTCCACTTT.

This sequence joins TRBV5-1 and TRBJ2-4, with a tentative D call TRBD1 (5 bases). Germline V gene data show CDR1 as SGHRS and CDR2 as YFSETQ. V was shortened by 0 bases and J by 5 bases, with 15 bases between the two germline ends. The CDR3 loop spans 16 amino acids. The CDR3 coding sequence is TGCGCCAGCAGCTTGGCGGCAGGGCCCCGCCAAAACATTCAGTACTTC. Translation: CASSLAAGPRQNIQYF.

Here the CDR3 reads CASSHSSGGPYNEQFF. The CDR3 DNA follows: TGTGCCAGCAGCCACTCGAGCGGGGGTCCCTACAATGAGCAGTTCTTC. The J gene is TRBJ2-1, the V gene TRBV9, with 8 nucleotides matching TRBD2. CDR1 and CDR2 (germline): SGDLS, YYNGEE. CDR3 length: 16 amino acids. Unmatched junction bases numbered 8, after V lost 4 bases and J lost 2 bases.

This clone is medium-sized by share. The J gene is TRBJ2-1, the V gene TRBV9; 7 nucleotides match TRBD2. The CDR3 totals 16 residues. V was clipped by 3 bases and J by 0 bases; unmatched bases: 6. Germline lookup yields CDR1 SGDLS and CDR2 YYNGEE. The CDR3 here is CASSETGGTSYNEQFF. The DNA for the CDR3 is TGTGCCAGCAGCGAAACGGGGGGTACCTCCTACAATGAGCAGTTCTTC.

This chain uses TRBV6-5 with TRBJ1-2, with D hard to call. The CDR3 totals 12 residues. CDR1 and CDR2 (germline): MNHEY, SVGAGI. V shed 8 bases and J shed 2 bases, with 9 bases lying between them. The CDR3 DNA follows: TGTGCCAGCGGGCCCGACAACTATGGCTACACCTTC. Translating gives CASGPDNYGYTF.